A single sample is the source of the 28 T cell receptor beta chains below, sequenced in a study of neurological immune-mediated disorders. Via MiXCR, TCRdb re-called the 5' RACE reads, giving one row per CDR3 protein. There are over 65,000 distinct CDR3 sequences in the sample; roughly 9.5% occur only once, and 1.7% lies in the top ten. The sample taken for sequencing was PBMCs. These receptors were obtained from a man over 45 in good health.

This clonotype was observed many times. V usage is TRBV5-1 and J usage is TRBJ1-4, with 7 bases identical to TRBD1. Germline CDR1 reads SGHRS; CDR2 reads YFSETQ. Trimming removed 2 bases from V and 8 bases from J; junction bases left unmatched: 6. This CDR3 spans 14 amino acids. CDR3 amino acids: CASSFGDSAEKLFF. The CDR3 nucleotides read TGCGCCAGCAGCTTTGGGGACAGTGCCGAAAAACTGTTTTTT.

The chain recombines TRBV11-2 with TRBJ2-1; 14 nucleotides match TRBD2. The CDR3 spans 17 residues. Germline values: CDR1 SGHAT, CDR2 FQNNGV. V lost 5 bases to trimming and J lost 7 bases; unmatched junction nucleotides: 10. As DNA, the CDR3 is TGTGCCAGCAGCCCCTGGACTAGCGGGAGGAGTATAAATGAGCAGTTCTTC. Encoded protein: CASSPWTSGRSINEQFF.

This clonotype was counted at least ten times. The V and J genes are TRBV5-4 and TRBJ2-1; 7 nucleotides line up with TRBD2. The CDR3 consists of 15 residues. V shed 3 bases and J 13 bases; nucleotides not matched to a gene: 16. Germline V lookup: CDR1 SGHNT, CDR2 YYREEE (reference sequence). CDR3: CASSSWTSSIRDQFF. For the CDR3, the DNA is TGTGCCAGCAGCTCATGGACTAGTTCCATCCGTGATCAGTTCTTC.

This clonotype was seen at least ten times. The rearrangement links TRBV20-1 to TRBJ2-7, with D maybe TRBD2 (6 bases). The V end lost 5 bases, the J end lost 3 bases, and 14 bases lay between the germline ends. This CDR3 contains 13 residues. Germline lookup yields CDR1 DFQATT and CDR2 SNEGSKA (reference sequence). The CDR3 sequence is CSAVGTENYEQYF. CDR3 nucleotide sequence: TGCAGTGCTGTGGGGACTGAGAACTACGAGCAGTACTTC.

The table lists this clonotype with many counts. This chain uses TRBV20-1 with TRBJ2-7; D remains ambiguous. Looked up from germline, CDR1 is DFQATT and CDR2 is SNEGSKA (reference sequence). V gave up 3 bases and J gave up 0 bases, with 6 bases separating them. This CDR3 comprises 12 residues. This CDR3 is CSARGSSYEQYF. The DNA for the CDR3 is TGCAGTGCTAGGGGTAGCTCCTACGAGCAGTACTTC.

This clonotype was recorded many times. V usage is TRBV24-1 and J usage is TRBJ1-1, with 9 bases fitting TRBD1. The CDR3 sequence is 16 residues long. Per the germline V gene, CDR1 is KGHDR and CDR2 is SFDVKD. V was clipped by 5 bases and J by 6 bases; unmatched bases: 12. Here the CDR3 DNA reads TGTGCCACCAGTGGACCTTCGGGACAGGGAGGCTCTGAAGCTTTCTTT. It yields the protein CATSGPSGQGGSEAFF.

Ten or more counts support this clonotype. The chain links TRBV10-1 to TRBJ2-4; unclear D gene. The V gene lost 0 bases and the J gene lost 0 bases, with 6 bases spanning the gap. Germline CDR1 reads WNHNN; CDR2 reads SYGVQD (reference sequence). The CDR3 covers 15 residues. The CDR3 sequence: CASSESGLAKNIQYF. The CDR3 nucleotides read TGCGCCAGCAGTGAGTCGGGGTTAGCCAAAAACATTCAGTACTTC.

This clonotype was found many times. The V gene is TRBV4-3, the J gene TRBJ1-1; TRBD1 is a possible D gene (5 bases). Looked up from germline, CDR1 is LGHNA and CDR2 is YSLEER. The CDR3 consists of 15 residues. The germline V and J ends were trimmed by 4 bases and 4 bases, with 16 bases remaining between them. The DNA for the CDR3 is TGCGCCAGCAGCCTAAATAACTTGGGGGGCACTGAAGCTTTCTTT. Amino acid sequence: CASSLNNLGGTEAFF.

This clonotype was seen ten or more times. The rearrangement joins TRBV20-1 to TRBJ2-1, with 7 nucleotides matching TRBD2. Germline CDR1 DFQATT, CDR2 SNEGSKA (reference sequence). The CDR3 is made up of 12 amino acids. V shed 7 bases and J 7 bases; nucleotides not matched to a gene: 7. CDR3 coding DNA: TGCAGTGAAAGGGAGGGCCGAAATGAGCAGTTCTTC. It is translated as CSEREGRNEQFF.

This clonotype showed up many times. The rearrangement uses TRBV7-2 and TRBJ2-2; the D is unclear. Trimming pared 5 bases from V and 4 bases from J, leaving 14 bases between. Germline CDR1 SGHTA, CDR2 FQGNSA. The CDR3 consists of 15 residues. The CDR3: CASSTPGTSTGELFF. For the CDR3, the DNA is TGTGCCAGCAGCACACCGGGTACGTCCACCGGGGAGCTGTTTTTT.

This clonotype was counted ten times or more. The chain combines TRBV10-3 with TRBJ2-7, with 9 bases fitting TRBD1. Germline V gives CDR1 ENHRY, CDR2 SYGVKD. The CDR3 is 15 amino acids. V shed 5 bases and J 6 bases; nucleotides not matched to a gene: 11. The CDR3 nucleotides are TGTGCCATCAGTAACCGGGACAGGGATTTACGCGAGCAGTACTTC. It is translated as CAISNRDRDLREQYF.

This clonotype has a count of ten or more. V gene TRBV5-1 combines with J gene TRBJ2-5; D gene unclear. The CDR3 has 15 amino acids. Trimming took 2 bases from V and 5 from J, leaving 16 bases between them. Germline V lookup: CDR1 SGHRS, CDR2 YFSETQ. The CDR3 is CASSFQAFSGETQYF. CDR3 in DNA: TGCGCCAGCAGCTTCCAGGCCTTTTCCGGGGAGACCCAGTACTTC.

This clonotype was observed at least ten times. The chain carries TRBV12-3 or TRBV12-4 and TRBJ1-5; no reliable D call. The V end lost 1 base, the J end lost 6 bases, and 7 bases lay between the germline ends. There are 13 residues in the CDR3. CDR3 in amino acids: CASSLVMGQPQHF. DNA of the CDR3: TGTGCCAGCAGTTTAGTGATGGGTCAGCCCCAGCATTTT.

The table lists this clonotype with many counts. The chain employs TRBV29-1 and TRBJ2-2; D gene ambiguous. CDR1 is SQVTM, CDR2 ANQGSEA, per germline. The CDR3 consists of 12 residues. Trimming took 6 bases from V and 4 from J, leaving 9 bases between them. This CDR3 is CSVPKSTGELFF. CDR3 in DNA: TGCAGCGTCCCAAAATCCACCGGGGAGCTGTTTTTT.

This clonotype has at least ten counts. The chain carries TRBV20-1 and TRBJ1-6; D may be TRBD1 (5 bases). The ends were cut back, 2 bases at V and 7 bases at J, with 15 bases in the middle. Germline V lookup: CDR1 DFQATT, CDR2 SNEGSKA (reference sequence). There are 15 residues in the CDR3. CDR3 DNA sequence: TGCAGTGCTAGACAACCGGGACCAGCGAATTCACCCCTCCACTTT. It encodes CSARQPGPANSPLHF.

This clonotype was seen many times. The chain carries TRBV20-1 and TRBJ2-5; D perhaps matches TRBD1 (5 bases). Germline V gene lookup returns CDR1 DFQATT and CDR2 SNEGSKA (reference sequence). Trimming removed 3 bases from V and 5 bases from J, with 7 bases in between. CDR3 size: 11 residues. The DNA of the CDR3 is TGCAGTGCTAGGGCAGGGGAGACCCAGTACTTC. This translates into CSARAGETQYF.

This clonotype was found many times. The chain combines TRBV7-2 with TRBJ1-3; D is unclear. The CDR3 covers 14 residues. V was clipped by 5 bases and J by 0 bases, with 8 bases between them. Looked up from germline, CDR1 is SGHTA and CDR2 is FQGNSA. The CDR3 region is CASSIQASGNTIYF. Here the CDR3 DNA reads TGTGCCAGCAGCATCCAGGCCTCTGGAAACACCATATATTTT.

This clonotype was counted many times. The chain couples TRBV5-1 to TRBJ2-1; 8 bases match TRBD1. V was clipped by 0 bases and J by 6 bases; unmatched bases: 2. The CDR3 is 14 amino acids. Germline values: CDR1 SGHRS, CDR2 YFSETQ. The DNA for the CDR3 is TGCGCCAGCAGCTTGGGGGACAGGAGCAATGAGCAGTTCTTC. It encodes CASSLGDRSNEQFF.

This clonotype was observed many times. The chain joins TRBV24-1 to TRBJ2-1; D is perhaps TRBD2 (6 bases). CDR3 size: 17 residues. V was trimmed by 4 bases and J by 3 bases, leaving 18 bases between them. CDR1 and CDR2 from the germline V gene are KGHDR and SFDVKD. The DNA of the CDR3 is TGTGCCACCAGTGACTATGCCGGGACTTCCAACTACAATGAGCAGTTCTTC. Its protein is CATSDYAGTSNYNEQFF.

On this clonotype itself: In this CDR3 the conserved last residue, phenylalanine or tryptophan, is missing, so a read error is likely. The chain joins TRBV28 to TRBJ1-5; the D gene is possibly TRBD1 (5 bases). Germline V lookup: CDR1 MDHEN, CDR2 SYDVKM. Trimming cost V 7 bases and J 2 bases, with 21 bases left between them. The CDR3 is made up of 17 amino acids. The CDR3 nucleotides read TGTGCCAGCATCCCTCCGGTTGGGGCCGTTCGCAATCAGCCCCAGCATTTA. Protein sequence: CASIPPVGAVRNQPQHL.

At least ten counts were recorded for this clonotype. The rearrangement joins TRBV5-1 to TRBJ2-3; D is possibly TRBD1 (6 bases). The CDR3 has 12 amino acids. CDR1 is SGHRS, CDR2 YFSETQ, per germline. Deletions cut 7 bases from V and 14 bases from J, with 20 bases between. DNA of the CDR3: TGCGCCAGCGCCGCGCCACAGGGCCTTCTGTATTTT. As protein: CASAAPQGLLYF.

This clonotype was counted at least ten times. The rearrangement joins TRBV4-1 to TRBJ1-5, with 8 bases aligning to TRBD1. V lost 4 bases to trimming and J lost 4 bases; unmatched junction nucleotides: 3. The CDR3 runs to 14 residues. Germline V gene data show CDR1 as MGHRA and CDR2 as YSYEKL. The CDR3 loop is CASSPRTGNQPQHF. For the CDR3, the DNA is TGCGCCAGCAGCCCCAGGACAGGGAATCAGCCCCAGCATTTT.

This clonotype was picked up a small number of times. This sequence joins TRBV11-2 and TRBJ1-3, with 8 bases aligning to TRBD1. This CDR3 contains 15 residues. V lost 3 bases, J lost 2 bases, and 3 bases stayed unmatched. CDR1 is SGHAT and CDR2 is FQNNGV in the germline V gene. In DNA form, the CDR3 reads TGTGCCAGCAGCTTTGGGACAGGAGCTGGAAACACCATATATTTT. It codes for CASSFGTGAGNTIYF. Combining the CDR3 with reference TRBV11-2 and TRBJ1-3 gives the whole variable domain EAGVAQSPRYKIIEKRQSVAFWCNPISGHATLYWYQQILGQGPKLLIQFQNNGVVDDSQLPKDRFSAERLKGVDSTLKIQPAKLEDSAVYLCASSFGTGAGNTIYFGEGSWLTVV.

This clonotype has at least ten counts. This chain uses TRBV5-1 with TRBJ1-5; 10 nucleotides match TRBD1. V trimming: 4 bases; J trimming: 6 bases; junction bases outside the gene matches: 4. Germline CDR1 is SGHRS and CDR2 is YFSETQ. This CDR3 contains 14 residues. The CDR3 bases are TGCGCCAGCAGCCCGGGACAGGGGCGTCAGCCCCAGCATTTT. It yields the protein CASSPGQGRQPQHF. Full variable domain (rest looked up from reference TRBV5-1 and TRBJ1-5): KAGVTQTPRYLIKTRGQQVTLSCSPISGHRSVSWYQQTPGQGLQFLFEYFSETQRNKGNFPGRFSGRQFSNSRSEMNVSTLELGDSALYLCASSPGQGRQPQHFGDGTRLSIL.

This clonotype was seen repeatedly, ten times or more. J is TRBJ2-1 and V is TRBV5-1, with TRBD2 matching 9 bases. CDR1 and CDR2 (germline): SGHRS, YFSETQ. V lost 0 bases to trimming and J lost 4 bases; unmatched junction nucleotides: 5. The CDR3 runs 16 residues. This chain's CDR3 is CASSLVLAGVYNEQFF. CDR3 sequence (DNA): TGCGCCAGCAGCTTGGTTTTAGCGGGGGTATACAATGAGCAGTTCTTC. Complete variable domain (other parts from reference TRBV5-1 and TRBJ2-1): KAGVTQTPRYLIKTRGQQVTLSCSPISGHRSVSWYQQTPGQGLQFLFEYFSETQRNKGNFPGRFSGRQFSNSRSEMNVSTLELGDSALYLCASSLVLAGVYNEQFFGPGTRLTVL.

This clonotype was seen repeatedly, ten times or more. The rearrangement links TRBV20-1 to TRBJ1-2, with D tentatively TRBD1 (5 bases). Germline loops: CDR1 DFQATT, CDR2 SNEGSKA (reference sequence). V was trimmed by 3 bases and J by 5 bases, leaving 13 bases between them. This CDR3 region has 13 residues. In DNA, the CDR3 is TGCAGTGCTAGCGTACAGGAAGTTTATGGCTACACCTTC. Residues: CSASVQEVYGYTF.

This clonotype appeared many times. This chain uses TRBV20-1 with TRBJ1-4, with TRBD1 matching over 7 bases. The CDR3 has 16 residues. Germline-derived CDR1 and CDR2 are DFQATT and SNEGSKA (reference sequence). The junction had 8 bases not matched to a gene; V was cut back by 0 bases and J by 4 bases. The CDR3 DNA is TGCAGTGCTAGAGATCGCGGCAGGGGGGTTAATGAAAAACTGTTTTTT. It specifies CSARDRGRGVNEKLFF.

This clonotype came up many times. This rearrangement joins TRBV5-1 to TRBJ2-1, with D maybe TRBD1 (6 bases). The CDR3 loop spans 13 amino acids. From germline, CDR1 is SGHRS and CDR2 YFSETQ. Trimming took 4 bases from V and 7 from J, leaving 12 bases between them. CDR3 sequence reads: CASSPRGGNEQFF. The CDR3 coding sequence is TGCGCCAGCAGCCCCCGAGGGGGAAATGAGCAGTTCTTC.